This T cell receptor beta chain was recorded in a study of shared T cell receptors in the human thymus. Sequenced by immunoSEQ multiplex PCR; TCRdb stores in-frame clones only, minus some. This table holds hundreds of thousands of clones, 85% to 90% found once. The same sample was also studied in work on human thymus T cells. Per that study: Seemingly biased V and J gene usage marked thymic and blood repertoires.

This TCR came from a boy under two years old with a congenital heart defect. Source material: thymocytes.

The CDR3 coding sequence is TGCGCCAGCAGTGAGTCTACGGGTGGCTACACCTTC. It specifies CASSESTGGYTF. J is TRBJ1-2 and V is TRBV10-1; D not resolved. The length of the CDR3 is 12 residues. Trimming removed 0 bases from V and 7 bases from J, with 6 bases in between. Germline CDR1 and CDR2: WNHNN and SYGVQD (reference sequence).